These T cell receptor beta chains were read from a single sample in a study of blood T cells in healthy people across ages. TCRdb reprocessed the 5' RACE reads with MiXCR, giving one entry per CDR3 protein. The sample yields about 1 million distinct CDR3 sequences, 20% to 25% seen once. These data also featured in a second study, about T cells of mothers and their children.

Sequencing input: blood. These receptors came from a girl aged 2 to 10 in good health. CDR3s include the opening cysteine and the closing phenylalanine or tryptophan. The order of the fields is J gene, V gene, D gene, clone size, CDR3 DNA, CDR3 protein. The D gene is left open where the match is weak. Size values are once, few and many counts, or a class for expanded clones, and some rows have none.

>TRBJ2-3|TRBV7-2|TRBD2|once
TGTGCCAGCAGCCCCCGGGCCCTAGCGGGGGGGCCCGATACGCAGTATTTT
CASSPRALAGGPDTQYF
>TRBJ2-5|TRBV4-3|-|-
TGCGCCAGCAGCCAACACCGGAGGCAAGAGACCCAGTACTTC
CASSQHRRQETQYF
>TRBJ2-6|TRBV7-9|-|-
TGTGCCAGCAGCTTAGTATACCAAGGATCAACTAAGGTTGGGGCCAACGTCCTGACTTTC
CASSLVYQGSTKVGANVLTF
>TRBJ1-2|TRBV11-2|-|-
TGTGCCAGCAGCCGAACTCCAGGGGTGGGCTACACCTTC
CASSRTPGVGYTF
>TRBJ2-7|TRBV20-1|-|-
TGCAGTGCTCCATACAGAGTCAAATCCTACGAGCAGTACTTC
CSAPYRVKSYEQYF
>TRBJ2-3|TRBV25-1|TRBD2|-
TGTGCCAGCAGTGAATGGAGTAGCGGGGGTGGCACAGATACGCAGTATTTT
CASSEWSSGGGTDTQYF
>TRBJ2-5|TRBV9|TRBD1|few
TGTGCCAGCAGCGCCCGGGACAGGGGGCGCGGGTACCAAGAGACCCAGTACTTC
CASSARDRGRGYQETQYF
>TRBJ2-1|TRBV12-3/TRBV12-4|-|few
TGTGCCAGCAGTTCCCCCCCCGATGAGCAGTTCTTC
CASSSPPDEQFF
>TRBJ1-1|TRBV5-5|-|few
TGTGCCAGCAGCTTGGATGCGGAGGGGAGCACTGAAGCTTTCTTT
CASSLDAEGSTEAFF
>TRBJ2-5|TRBV9|-|few
TGTGCCAGCAGCGTAGAGGCCCTCCAAGAGACCCAGTACTTC
CASSVEALQETQYF
>TRBJ2-5|TRBV24-1|TRBD2|-
TGTGCCACCAGTGATTTGTCGGGAGGGGAGACCCAGTACTTC
CATSDLSGGETQYF
>TRBJ2-7|TRBV12-3/TRBV12-4|-|many
TGTGCCAGCAGTTCGGGAGCAGCCTACGAGCAGTACTTC
CASSSGAAYEQYF
>TRBJ2-2|TRBV29-1|-|few
TGCAGCGTTGTTGACAGCTTCACCGGGGAGCTGTTTTTT
CSVVDSFTGELFF
>TRBJ2-1|TRBV20-1|-|-
TGCAGTGCTCGAAGCACGGGACATATGAGCAATGAGCAGTTCTTC
CSARSTGHMSNEQFF
>TRBJ2-1|TRBV6-2/TRBV6-3|-|-
TGTGCCAGCATCTACGAAGCGGGTCTGGATGAGCAGTTCTTC
CASIYEAGLDEQFF
>TRBJ2-3|TRBV5-1|-|-
TGCGCCAGCAGCACGGGGTCAGAAGATACGCAGTATTTT
CASSTGSEDTQYF
>TRBJ2-1|TRBV7-2|TRBD2|-
TGTGCCAGCAGCTTTATCGGGGAGGGCCGAAATGAGCAGTTCTTC
CASSFIGEGRNEQFF
>TRBJ2-7|TRBV7-9|TRBD2|-
TGTGCCAGCAGCGCACCGGGGGGGATGGAGCAGTACTTC
CASSAPGGMEQYF
>TRBJ2-1|TRBV6-2/TRBV6-3|-|-
TGTGCCAGCACGGGATTCAATGAGCAGTTCTTC
CASTGFNEQFF
>TRBJ2-1|TRBV11-2|-|-
TGTGCCAGCAGGGGAATCTGGGGGGCCTCCTACAATGAGCAGTTCTTC
CASRGIWGASYNEQFF
>TRBJ1-5|TRBV4-3|-|-
TGCGCCAGCAGCCCCCAACGGGATCAGCCCCAGCATTTT
CASSPQRDQPQHF
>TRBJ1-1|TRBV29-1|-|-
TGCAGCGTTGGGTTCGGGGGTTTTTCTGAAGCTTTCTTT
CSVGFGGFSEAFF
>TRBJ2-7|TRBV10-3|-|-
TGTGCCACCCGGGGCGGCCTCTTGTACGAGCAGTACTTC
CATRGGLLYEQYF
>TRBJ2-1|TRBV18|TRBD2|-
TGTGCCAGCTCACCACCGATGAAGCGGGAGACTTACAATGAGCAGTTCTTC
CASSPPMKRETYNEQFF
>TRBJ2-7|TRBV12-3/TRBV12-4|-|many
TGTGCCAGCAGCCAAGGAACCGAGCAGTACTTC
CASSQGTEQYF
>TRBJ2-1|TRBV2|-|few
TGTGCCAGCAGTGATCCTGCCAGGCTTAACAATGAGCAGTTCTTC
CASSDPARLNNEQFF
>TRBJ2-7|TRBV7-9|-|-
TGTGCCAGCACCGAACTAGTCCGCGAGCAGTACTTC
CASTELVREQYF
>TRBJ2-3|TRBV7-9|-|few
TGTGCCAGCAGCTTAGTCGAGTCGTTGATGGATACGCAGTATTTT
CASSLVESLMDTQYF